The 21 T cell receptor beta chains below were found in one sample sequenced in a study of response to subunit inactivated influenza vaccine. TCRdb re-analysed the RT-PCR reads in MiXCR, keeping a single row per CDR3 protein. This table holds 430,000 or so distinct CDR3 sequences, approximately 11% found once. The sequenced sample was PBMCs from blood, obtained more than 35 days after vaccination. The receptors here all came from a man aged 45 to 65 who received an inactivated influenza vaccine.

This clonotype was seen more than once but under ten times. CDR3 amino acids: CASSPVAGGYRDTQYF. CDR3 DNA: TGTGCCAGCAGCCCCGTTGCGGGAGGATACAGAGATACGCAGTATTTT. The chain has TRBV14 and TRBJ2-3; TRBD2 matches at 8 bases. This CDR3 has 16 amino acids. Germline loops: CDR1 SGHDN, CDR2 FVKESK. Trimming took 4 bases from V and 5 from J; bases not matched to a gene: 11.

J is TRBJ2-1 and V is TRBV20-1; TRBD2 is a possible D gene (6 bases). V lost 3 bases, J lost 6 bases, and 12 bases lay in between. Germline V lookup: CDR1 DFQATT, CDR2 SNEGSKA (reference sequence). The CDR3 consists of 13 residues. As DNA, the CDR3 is TGCAGTGCTAGGACTAGTCTTGGCAATGAGCAGTTCTTC. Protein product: CSARTSLGNEQFF.

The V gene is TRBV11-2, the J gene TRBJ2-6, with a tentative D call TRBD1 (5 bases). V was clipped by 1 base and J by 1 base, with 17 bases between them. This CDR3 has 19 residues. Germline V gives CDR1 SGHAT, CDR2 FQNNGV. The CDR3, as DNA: TGTGCCAGCAGCTTAGGGACACGCCGGGCATTTTCTGGGGCCAACGTCCTGACTTTC. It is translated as CASSLGTRRAFSGANVLTF. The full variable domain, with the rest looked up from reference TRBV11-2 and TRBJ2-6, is EAGVAQSPRYKIIEKRQSVAFWCNPISGHATLYWYQQILGQGPKLLIQFQNNGVVDDSQLPKDRFSAERLKGVDSTLKIQPAKLEDSAVYLCASSLGTRRAFSGANVLTFGAGSRLTVL.

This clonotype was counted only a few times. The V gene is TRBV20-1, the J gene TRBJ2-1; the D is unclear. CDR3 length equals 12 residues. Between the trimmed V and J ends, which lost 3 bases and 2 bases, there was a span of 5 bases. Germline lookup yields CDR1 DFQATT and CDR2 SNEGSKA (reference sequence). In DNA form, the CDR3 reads TGCAGTGCTAGGGGAACCTACAATGAGCAGTTCTTC. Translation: CSARGTYNEQFF.

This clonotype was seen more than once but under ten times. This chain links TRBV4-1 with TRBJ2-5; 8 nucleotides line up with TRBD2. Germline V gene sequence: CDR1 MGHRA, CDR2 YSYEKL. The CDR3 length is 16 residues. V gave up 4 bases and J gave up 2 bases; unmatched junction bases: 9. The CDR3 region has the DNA TGCGCCAGCAGCCGCCAACTAGCGGCCCAACAAGAGACCCAGTACTTC. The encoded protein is CASSRQLAAQQETQYF.

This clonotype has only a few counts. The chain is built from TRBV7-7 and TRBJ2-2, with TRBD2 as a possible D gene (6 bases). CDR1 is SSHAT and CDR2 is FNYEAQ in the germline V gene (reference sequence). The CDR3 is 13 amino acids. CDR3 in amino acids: CASAGPNTGELFF. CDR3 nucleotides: TGTGCTAGCGCGGGGCCGAACACCGGGGAGCTGTTTTTT.

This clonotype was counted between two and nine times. Here the CDR3 DNA reads TGCGCCAGCAGCCAAGATATAGGGGGGGCAGCGGCTCGGGAGACCCAGTACTTC. Translated: CASSQDIGGAAARETQYF. The chain recombines TRBV4-1 with TRBJ2-5; TRBD2 is a possible D gene (7 bases). V was cut by 0 bases and J by 5 bases, with 22 bases left in between. This CDR3 spans 18 amino acids. Germline lookup yields CDR1 MGHRA and CDR2 YSYEKL.

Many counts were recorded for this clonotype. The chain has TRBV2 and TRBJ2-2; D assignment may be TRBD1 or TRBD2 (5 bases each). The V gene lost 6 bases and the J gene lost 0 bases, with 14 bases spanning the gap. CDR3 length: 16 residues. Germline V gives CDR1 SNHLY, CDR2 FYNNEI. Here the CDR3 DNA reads TGTGCCAGCAGAATAGGACGGGGCTCGAACACCGGGGAGCTGTTTTTT. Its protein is CASRIGRGSNTGELFF. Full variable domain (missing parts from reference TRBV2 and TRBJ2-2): EPEVTQTPSHQVTQMGQEVILRCVPISNHLYFYWYRQILGQKVEFLVSFYNNEISEKSEIFDDQFSVERPDGSNFTLKIRSTKLEDSAMYFCASRIGRGSNTGELFFGEGSRLTVL.

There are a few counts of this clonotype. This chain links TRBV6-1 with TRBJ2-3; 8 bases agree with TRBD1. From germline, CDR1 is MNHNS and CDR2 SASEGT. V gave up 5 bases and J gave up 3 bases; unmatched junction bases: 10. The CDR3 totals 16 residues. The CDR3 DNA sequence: TGTGCCAGCAGTACACTGACAGGGGTTTGGACAGATACGCAGTATTTT. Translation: CASSTLTGVWTDTQYF.

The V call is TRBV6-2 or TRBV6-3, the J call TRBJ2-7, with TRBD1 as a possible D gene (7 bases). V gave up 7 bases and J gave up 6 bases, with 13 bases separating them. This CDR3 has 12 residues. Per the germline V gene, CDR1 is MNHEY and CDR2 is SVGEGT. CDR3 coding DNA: TGTGCCAGCAAGTGGCAGGGGGGCGAGCAGTACTTC. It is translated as CASKWQGGEQYF.

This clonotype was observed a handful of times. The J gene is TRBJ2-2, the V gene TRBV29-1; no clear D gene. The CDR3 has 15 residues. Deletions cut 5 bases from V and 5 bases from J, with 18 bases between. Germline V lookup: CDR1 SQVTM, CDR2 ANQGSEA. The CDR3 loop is CSVSLRLEPTGELFF. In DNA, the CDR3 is TGCAGCGTTTCCCTCAGGTTGGAACCGACCGGGGAGCTGTTTTTT.

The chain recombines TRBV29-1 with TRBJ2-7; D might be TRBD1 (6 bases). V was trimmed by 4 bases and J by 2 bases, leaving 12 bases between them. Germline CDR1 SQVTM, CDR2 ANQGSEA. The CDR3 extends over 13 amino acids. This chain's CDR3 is CSVGTGTTYEQYF. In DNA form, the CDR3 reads TGCAGCGTTGGGACCGGGACAACCTACGAGCAGTACTTC.

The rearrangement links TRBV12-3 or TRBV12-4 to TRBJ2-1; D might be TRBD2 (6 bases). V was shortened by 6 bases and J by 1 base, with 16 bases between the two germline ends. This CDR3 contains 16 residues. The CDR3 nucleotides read TGTGCCAGCAGGGAGGGAGGCGGTGGTTCCTACAATGAGCAGTTCTTC. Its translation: CASREGGGGSYNEQFF.

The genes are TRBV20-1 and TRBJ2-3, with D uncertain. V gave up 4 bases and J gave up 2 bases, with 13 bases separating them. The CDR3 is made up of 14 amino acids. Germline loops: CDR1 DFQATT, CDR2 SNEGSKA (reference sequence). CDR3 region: CSAILPLNTDTQYF. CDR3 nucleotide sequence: TGCAGTGCTATCCTCCCACTCAACACAGATACGCAGTATTTT.

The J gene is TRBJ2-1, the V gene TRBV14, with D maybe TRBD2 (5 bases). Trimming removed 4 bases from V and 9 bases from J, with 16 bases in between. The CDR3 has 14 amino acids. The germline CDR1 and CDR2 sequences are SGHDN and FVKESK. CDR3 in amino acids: CASSLYNHRGEQFF. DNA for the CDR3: TGTGCCAGCAGCCTCTACAACCACCGGGGTGAGCAGTTCTTC.

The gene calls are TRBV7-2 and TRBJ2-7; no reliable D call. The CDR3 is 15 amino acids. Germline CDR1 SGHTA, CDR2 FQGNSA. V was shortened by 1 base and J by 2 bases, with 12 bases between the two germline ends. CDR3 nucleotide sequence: TGTGCCAGCAGCTTAGGAGCCGGGTTTCCCTACGAGCAGTACTTC. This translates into CASSLGAGFPYEQYF.

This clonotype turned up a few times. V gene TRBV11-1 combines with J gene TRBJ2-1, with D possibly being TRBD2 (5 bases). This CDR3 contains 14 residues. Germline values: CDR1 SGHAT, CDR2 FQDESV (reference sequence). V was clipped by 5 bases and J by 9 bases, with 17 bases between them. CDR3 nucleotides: TGTGCCAGCAGCGGACTCGGAAGGGATGGTGAGCAGTTCTTC. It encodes CASSGLGRDGEQFF.

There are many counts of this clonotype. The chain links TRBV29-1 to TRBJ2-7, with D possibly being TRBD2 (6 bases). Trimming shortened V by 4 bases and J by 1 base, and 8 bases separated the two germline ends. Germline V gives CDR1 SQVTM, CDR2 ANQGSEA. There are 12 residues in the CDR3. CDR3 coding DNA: TGCAGCGTTGGGGGACTGTCCTACGAGCAGTACTTC. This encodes CSVGGLSYEQYF.

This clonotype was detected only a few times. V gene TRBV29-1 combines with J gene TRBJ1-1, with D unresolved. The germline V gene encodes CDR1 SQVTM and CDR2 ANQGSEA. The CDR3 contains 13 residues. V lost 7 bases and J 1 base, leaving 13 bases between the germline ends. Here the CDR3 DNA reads TGCAGCGCGGCGGACGGACCGAACACTGAAGCTTTCTTT. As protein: CSAADGPNTEAFF.

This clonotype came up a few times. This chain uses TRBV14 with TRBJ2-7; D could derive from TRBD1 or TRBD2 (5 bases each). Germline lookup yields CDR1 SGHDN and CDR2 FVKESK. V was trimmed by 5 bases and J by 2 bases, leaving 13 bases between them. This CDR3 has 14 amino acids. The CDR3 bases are TGTGCCAGCAGCAGTCGGGACGGTGCCTACGAGCAGTACTTC. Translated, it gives CASSSRDGAYEQYF.

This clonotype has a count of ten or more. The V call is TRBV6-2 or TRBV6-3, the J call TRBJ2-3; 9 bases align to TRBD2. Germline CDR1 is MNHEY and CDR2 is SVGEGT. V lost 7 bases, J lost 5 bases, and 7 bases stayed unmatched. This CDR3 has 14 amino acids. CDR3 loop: CASTLAGVIDTQYF. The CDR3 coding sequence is TGTGCCAGCACCTTAGCGGGAGTGATAGATACGCAGTATTTT.